This T cell receptor (beta chain) was sequenced for a study of T cell changes during pregnancy in multiple sclerosis. Trimming cost V 1 base and J 2 bases, with 11 bases left between them. Germline loops: CDR1 LGHNA, CDR2 YSLEER. The CDR3 runs to 15 residues. TCRdb keeps only in-frame clones here, not all; method: immunoSEQ multiplex PCR. Here the sample spans over 45,000 clones, roughly 93% being singletons. The clonotype comes from a female donor with multiple sclerosis, enrolled in a pregnancy study. The sample here was CD8+ T cells from peripheral blood mononuclear cells, taken in the third trimester of pregnancy. The genes are TRBV4-3 and TRBJ1-2; D is unresolved. The CDR3: CASSQVSGENYGYTF. The CDR3, as DNA: TGCGCCAGCAGCCAAGTGTCAGGCGAAAACTATGGCTACACCTTC.